This section outlines one TCR beta chain sequence together with its context. From the 5' RACE reads, TCRdb called clonotypes with MiXCR, one entry per CDR3 protein. The data hold about 240,000 distinct CDR3 sequences, with roughly a quarter observed a single time. The data were taken from a study of CD8 T cells in ankylosing spondylitis. This CDR3 contains 20 residues. This chain uses TRBV12-2 with TRBJ1-6. TRBV12-2 counts as a pseudogene. The sample was blood, either unsorted or a sorted T cell fraction (not recorded which). The clonotype comes from a male donor with ankylosing spondylitis or in good health (not recorded which). In DNA form, the CDR3 reads TGTGCAAGTCGCCCCGGGCCCTGGACGCCGAAGCGCAGGGGAAATTCACCCCTCCACTTT. The encoded protein is CASRPGPWTPKRRGNSPLHF.